The 5 T cell receptor beta chains presented below share a single source sample, sequenced in a study of blood T cells in healthy people across ages. A sample-barcoded 5' primer and a J-beta primer mix were used in a second PCR of roughly 6 to 11 cycles. TCRdb processed the 5' RACE reads anew with MiXCR; each CDR3 protein has one entry. This sample has about 1.8 million distinct CDR3 sequences, with roughly 52% found just once. Sequencing was done on a sample of blood. All receptors derive from a woman in her thirties or forties in good health.

This clonotype was counted between two and nine times. The chain has TRBV20-1 and TRBJ1-5, with 11 bases matching TRBD1. CDR1 is DFQATT, CDR2 SNEGSKA, per germline (reference sequence). Trimming removed 1 base from V and 7 bases from J; junction bases left unmatched: 9. CDR3 length: 16 amino acids. The CDR3: CSARGGTGGLRQPQHF. CDR3 DNA sequence: TGCAGTGCTAGAGGAGGGACAGGGGGGTTGCGGCAGCCCCAGCATTTT.

This chain uses TRBV29-1 with TRBJ2-2; D gene ambiguous. In germline, CDR1 is SQVTM, CDR2 ANQGSEA. The CDR3 contains 15 residues. The germline V and J ends were trimmed by 0 bases and 1 base, with 9 bases remaining between them. The CDR3 sequence: CSVEDLTLNTGELFF. CDR3 bases: TGCAGCGTTGAAGATTTGACACTGAACACCGGGGAGCTGTTTTTT.

This chain connects TRBV20-1 to TRBJ2-3; D not resolved. This CDR3 comprises 13 residues. Deletions cut 0 bases from V and 4 bases from J, with 8 bases between. Germline-derived CDR1 and CDR2 are DFQATT and SNEGSKA (reference sequence). CDR3 sequence reads: CSARDHGADTQYF. The CDR3 nucleotides read TGCAGTGCTAGAGATCATGGGGCAGATACGCAGTATTTT.

J is TRBJ2-3 and V is TRBV4-3; no clear D gene. The CDR3 sequence is 14 residues long. Germline V gives CDR1 LGHNA, CDR2 YSLEER. V lost 4 bases to trimming and J lost 4 bases, with 12 bases between them. CDR3 amino acids: CASSPDERADTQYF. The CDR3 DNA sequence: TGCGCCAGCAGCCCGGACGAACGGGCAGATACGCAGTATTTT.

This clonotype came up once. The V call is TRBV20-1, the J call TRBJ2-2, with D possibly matching TRBD2 (5 bases). The CDR3 runs 14 residues. The germline V gene has CDR1 DFQATT and CDR2 SNEGSKA (reference sequence). Trimming shortened V by 6 bases and J by 0 bases, and 11 bases separated the two germline ends. CDR3 amino acids: CSATRVPNTGELFF. In nucleotides, the CDR3 is TGCAGTGCAACTAGGGTCCCGAACACCGGGGAGCTGTTTTTT.